Listed here are 21 T cell receptor beta chains from one sample, sequenced in a study of T cells in localized non-small cell lung cancer. TCRdb's table, derived via immunoSEQ multiplex PCR, lists solely in-frame clones and lacks some. The sample comprises some 66,000 clones, approximately 84% of which are singletons, and roughly 14% rests with the top ten. This sample comprised peripheral blood, obtained before any cancer treatment. Receptor source: a female donor older than 55 with stage I lung adenocarcinoma.

Written as DNA, the CDR3 is TGTGCCAGCAGCTTAGGGCCCGGGGAGACTGAAGCTTTCTTT. Its translation: CASSLGPGETEAFF. The rearrangement joins TRBV7-9 to TRBJ1-1; D call uncertain. Trimming cost V 1 base and J 5 bases, with 11 bases left between them. This CDR3 contains 14 residues. Germline CDR1 SEHNR, CDR2 FQNEAQ (reference sequence).

The chain couples TRBV6-1 to TRBJ1-6; D is ambiguous. Germline V gene sequence: CDR1 MNHNS, CDR2 SASEGT. Trimming removed 2 bases at V and 4 bases at J, with 0 bases between. This CDR3 contains 12 residues. In DNA, the CDR3 is TGTGCCAGCAGTGAATATAATTCACCCCTCCACTTT. Translated: CASSEYNSPLHF.

The gene calls are TRBV27 and TRBJ1-4; the D gene is possibly TRBD1 (6 bases). The CDR3 is 13 residues long. The germline V gene encodes CDR1 MNHEY and CDR2 SMNVEV (reference sequence). V dropped 4 bases and J dropped 8 bases, with 11 bases sitting between them. In nucleotides, the CDR3 is TGTGCCAGCAGTTCGTGGACAGAAGAAAAACTGTTTTTT. This sequence encodes CASSSWTEEKLFF. Based on the CDR3 plus reference TRBV27 and TRBJ1-4, the full variable domain is EAQVTQNPRYLITVTGKKLTVTCSQNMNHEYMSWYRQDPGLGLRQIYYSMNVEVTDKGDVPEGYKVSRKEKRNFPLILESPSPNQTSLYFCASSSWTEEKLFFGSGTQLSVL.

This clone was seen more than once but under ten times. The chain has TRBV5-4 and TRBJ2-5; a weak D match, TRBD2 (6 bases). Trimming shortened V by 4 bases and J by 5 bases, and 12 bases separated the two germline ends. The length of the CDR3 is 13 residues. Germline V gene data show CDR1 as SGHNT and CDR2 as YYREEE (reference sequence). CDR3 residues: CASSRGSRETQYF. For the CDR3, the DNA is TGTGCCAGCAGCCGGGGGAGTAGGGAGACCCAGTACTTC.

This clone has more than one count but fewer than ten. The chain recombines TRBV11-3 with TRBJ2-2, with TRBD1 as a possible D gene (5 bases). Looked up from germline, CDR1 is SGHNT and CDR2 is YENEEA. Trimming stripped 3 bases from V and 0 bases from J, with 5 bases between. The CDR3 is 14 amino acids. The CDR3 DNA follows: TGTGCCAGCAGCTTGACAGCGAACACCGGGGAGCTGTTTTTT. Amino acids: CASSLTANTGELFF.

The chain uses TRBV11-3 and TRBJ1-2; 7 bases align to TRBD1. CDR3 length: 14 amino acids. In germline, CDR1 is SGHNT, CDR2 YENEEA. Losses at the gene ends were 1 base for V and 6 bases for J; bases not matched to a gene: 5. The CDR3 sequence is CASSLGTGVHGYTF. CDR3 DNA sequence: TGTGCCAGCAGCTTAGGAACAGGGGTTCATGGCTACACCTTC.

This chain uses TRBV7-9 with TRBJ1-1, with TRBD1 matching over 7 bases. The V gene's germline CDR1 is SEHNR and CDR2 FQNEAQ (reference sequence). CDR3 size: 13 residues. The junction had 8 bases not matched to a gene; V was cut back by 6 bases and J by 7 bases. The CDR3 protein is CASSRGGRGEAFF. CDR3 coding DNA: TGTGCCAGCAGTCGAGGGGGCAGGGGTGAAGCTTTCTTT.

This chain joins TRBV7-6 and TRBJ1-3; possibly TRBD1 for D (6 bases). Germline loops: CDR1 SGHVS, CDR2 FNYEAQ. CDR3 length: 16 amino acids. Trimming removed 0 bases from V and 3 bases from J, with 12 bases in between. CDR3 bases: TGTGCCAGCAGCTTAGCCCCCAGGGGTTATGGAAACACCATATATTTT. It translates to CASSLAPRGYGNTIYF.

This sequence joins TRBV6-5 and TRBJ1-2; a weak D match, TRBD1 (5 bases). V was clipped by 0 bases and J by 5 bases, with 13 bases between them. CDR1 and CDR2 from the germline V gene are MNHEY and SVGAGI. The CDR3 sequence is 15 residues long. In nucleotides, the CDR3 is TGTGCCAGCAGTTACTCCTCATGGGACGTATATGGCTACACCTTC. Its protein product is CASSYSSWDVYGYTF.

The CDR3 protein is CASSLGGLAYEQYF. Here the CDR3 DNA reads TGCGCCAGCAGCTTGGGTGGATTAGCCTACGAGCAGTACTTC. The gene calls are TRBV5-1 and TRBJ2-7; D gene uncertain. Between the trimmed V and J ends, which lost 0 bases and 2 bases, there was a span of 9 bases. The CDR3 is 14 amino acids. Germline CDR1 reads SGHRS; CDR2 reads YFSETQ. The variable domain in full, completed from reference TRBV5-1 and TRBJ2-7, reads KAGVTQTPRYLIKTRGQQVTLSCSPISGHRSVSWYQQTPGQGLQFLFEYFSETQRNKGNFPGRFSGRQFSNSRSEMNVSTLELGDSALYLCASSLGGLAYEQYFGPGTRLTVT.

CDR3 coding DNA: TGCGCCAGCAGCTTGGGAGGATTCGGCACCGGGGAGCTGTTTTTT. Protein: CASSLGGFGTGELFF. V is TRBV5-1 and J is TRBJ2-2; D remains unclear. This CDR3 has 15 residues. Germline values: CDR1 SGHRS, CDR2 YFSETQ. Trimming removed 0 bases at V and 4 bases at J, with 10 bases between.

This chain joins TRBV2 and TRBJ2-1; 11 positions agree with TRBD2. Germline CDR1 SNHLY, CDR2 FYNNEI. The CDR3 runs to 13 residues. V lost 6 bases, J lost 9 bases, and 4 bases stayed unmatched. The CDR3 loop reads CASRLAGASEQFF. The CDR3 region has the DNA TGTGCCAGCAGACTAGCGGGAGCGAGTGAGCAGTTCTTC.

The V call is TRBV30, the J call TRBJ2-2, with D perhaps matching TRBD1 or TRBD2 (5 bases each). The CDR3 runs to 12 residues. In germline, CDR1 is GTSNPN, CDR2 SVGIG (reference sequence). V was cut by 8 bases and J by 7 bases, with 14 bases left in between. CDR3 residues: CARGLNHGELFF. Written as DNA, the CDR3 is TGTGCCCGGGGCCTTAACCACGGGGAGCTGTTTTTT.

This clone occurred a few times. V and J are TRBV5-4 and TRBJ2-2, with a tentative D call TRBD2 (7 bases). Germline CDR1 is SGHNT and CDR2 is YYREEE (reference sequence). CDR3 size: 16 residues. Trimming stripped 4 bases from V and 3 bases from J, with 16 bases between. This CDR3 is CASSPYGGADTGELFF. The CDR3 bases are TGTGCCAGCAGCCCCTATGGGGGGGCGGACACCGGGGAGCTGTTTTTT.

The chain joins TRBV5-6 to TRBJ1-2; D remains ambiguous. The CDR3 extends over 12 amino acids. Germline CDR1 reads SGHDT; CDR2 reads YYEEEE. Trimming removed 0 bases from V and 6 bases from J, with 6 bases in between. CDR3 bases: TGTGCCAGCAGCTTGGGGCAGGATGGCTACACCTTC. Encoded protein: CASSLGQDGYTF. Combining the CDR3 with reference TRBV5-6 and TRBJ1-2 gives the whole variable domain DAGVTQSPTHLIKTRGQQVTLRCSPKSGHDTVSWYQQALGQGPQFIFQYYEEEERQRGNFPDRFSGHQFPNYSSELNVNALLLGDSALYLCASSLGQDGYTFGSGTRLTVV.

This chain links TRBV11-3 with TRBJ1-1; tentative D call: TRBD1 (5 bases). This CDR3 has 15 residues. Germline CDR1 is SGHNT and CDR2 is YENEEA. Between the trimmed V and J ends, which lost 1 base and 3 bases, there was a span of 12 bases. CDR3 coding DNA: TGTGCCAGCAGCTTAGGTATACGGGGGGACACTGAAGCTTTCTTT. This sequence encodes CASSLGIRGDTEAFF.

The chain couples TRBV7-9 to TRBJ2-3, with D uncertain. CDR1 is SEHNR, CDR2 FQNEAQ, per germline (reference sequence). The CDR3 is 14 amino acids. V lost 0 bases and J 7 bases, leaving 11 bases between the germline ends. The CDR3, as DNA: TGTGCCAGCAGCTTAGCCACGCACCCTAATACGCAGTATTTT. Amino acids: CASSLATHPNTQYF. The whole variable domain, remainder taken from reference TRBV7-9 and TRBJ2-3, is DTGVSQNPRHKITKRGQNVTFRCDPISEHNRLYWYRQTLGQGPEFLTYFQNEAQLEKSRLLSDRFSAERPKGSFSTLEIQRTEQGDSAMYLCASSLATHPNTQYFGPGTRLTVL.

The V gene is TRBV6-5, the J gene TRBJ1-6; D is unresolved. The CDR3 consists of 14 residues. Trimming pared 6 bases from V and 0 bases from J, leaving 6 bases between. Germline V gene lookup returns CDR1 MNHEY and CDR2 SVGAGI. The CDR3 is CASSPSSYNSPLHF. CDR3 sequence (DNA): TGTGCCAGCAGCCCCAGCTCCTATAATTCACCCCTCCACTTT.

The chain is built from TRBV30 and TRBJ2-1; TRBD2 might be the D (6 bases). Germline loops: CDR1 GTSNPN, CDR2 SVGIG (reference sequence). V was pared by 5 bases and J by 0 bases, with 17 bases between. The CDR3 contains 16 residues. DNA for the CDR3: TGTGCCTGGGGGGGGTTGTGGGACGACTCCTACAATGAGCAGTTCTTC. Translating it yields CAWGGLWDDSYNEQFF.

V and J are TRBV4-2 and TRBJ2-1; D may match TRBD1 or TRBD2 (5 bases each). CDR1 is LGHNA and CDR2 is YNFKEQ in the germline V gene. V dropped 6 bases and J dropped 8 bases, with 23 bases sitting between them. CDR3 length: 16 amino acids. The CDR3 loop is CASSPYRLAVQDEQFF. CDR3 in DNA: TGTGCCAGCAGTCCCTACAGGCTAGCAGTACAGGATGAGCAGTTCTTC.

The chain has TRBV6-5 and TRBJ1-4; maybe TRBD1 (5 bases). The CDR3 consists of 14 residues. Trimming removed 2 bases from V and 5 bases from J, with 9 bases in between. Germline CDR1 reads MNHEY; CDR2 reads SVGAGI. The CDR3 DNA is TGTGCCAGCAGTTACCATGGGGCAAATGAAAAACTGTTTTTT. Protein: CASSYHGANEKLFF.